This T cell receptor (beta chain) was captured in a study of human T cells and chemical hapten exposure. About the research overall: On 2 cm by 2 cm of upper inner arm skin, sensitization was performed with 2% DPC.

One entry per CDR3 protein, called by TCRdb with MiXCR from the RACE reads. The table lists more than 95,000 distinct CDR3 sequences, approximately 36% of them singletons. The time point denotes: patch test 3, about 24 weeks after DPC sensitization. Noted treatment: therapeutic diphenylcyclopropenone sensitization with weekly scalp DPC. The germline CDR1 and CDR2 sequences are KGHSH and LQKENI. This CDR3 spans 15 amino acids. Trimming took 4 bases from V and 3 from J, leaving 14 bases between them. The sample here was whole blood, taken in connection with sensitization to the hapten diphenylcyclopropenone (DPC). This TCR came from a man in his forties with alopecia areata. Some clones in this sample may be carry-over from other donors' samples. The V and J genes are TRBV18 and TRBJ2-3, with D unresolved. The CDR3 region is CASSQASSRTDTQYF. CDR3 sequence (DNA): TGTGCCAGCTCACAGGCTTCATCGCGGACAGATACGCAGTATTTT.